A single sample gave rise to the 32 T cell receptor beta chains below, sequenced in a study of T cells in Graves' hyperthyroidism and ophthalmopathy. Amplified regions were TCR beta CDR3 sequences from RNA transcripts. A first-round RT-PCR of the TCR CDR3 used the HTBI primer set. TCRdb independently ran MiXCR on the multiplex PCR reads; one entry per CDR3 protein. This repertoire shows about 840,000 distinct CDR3 sequences, approximately 40% found once; its top ten account for around 10%. Sequencing used blood. The receptors were sampled from a man aged 18 to 30 with Graves' hyperthyroidism.

In its sample, this clonotype was seen many times. J is TRBJ1-5 and V is TRBV12-3 or TRBV12-4, with D hard to call. V lost 2 bases to trimming and J lost 3 bases, with 11 bases between them. The CDR3 has 15 amino acids. The CDR3 sequence: CASSLRAASNQPQHF. In DNA, the CDR3 is TGTGCCAGCAGTTTAAGGGCAGCTTCCAATCAGCCCCAGCATTTT.

This sequence joins TRBV5-1 and TRBJ1-1; 7 nucleotides agree with TRBD1. The ends lost 4 bases at V and 2 bases at J; junction bases unmatched: 14. The CDR3 length is 17 residues. The germline gives CDR1 SGHRS, CDR2 YFSETQ. This CDR3 reads CASSLPDDDRANTEAFF. The DNA for the CDR3 is TGCGCCAGCAGCCTTCCGGACGACGACAGGGCCAACACTGAAGCTTTCTTT. Combining the CDR3 with reference TRBV5-1 and TRBJ1-1 gives the whole variable domain KAGVTQTPRYLIKTRGQQVTLSCSPISGHRSVSWYQQTPGQGLQFLFEYFSETQRNKGNFPGRFSGRQFSNSRSEMNVSTLELGDSALYLCASSLPDDDRANTEAFFGQGTRLTVV.

This clonotype was detected many times. V is TRBV7-2 and J is TRBJ1-3; D call uncertain. Per germline, CDR1 SGHTA and CDR2 FQGNSA. This CDR3 comprises 13 residues. Deletions cut 5 bases from V and 6 bases from J, with 11 bases between. CDR3: CASSPRILNTIYF. The CDR3 DNA is TGTGCCAGCAGCCCCCGTATCCTAAACACCATATATTTT.

A few counts support this clonotype. One end of the junction does not line up with germline, which may come from a read error. The gene calls are TRBV7-2 and TRBJ1-1, with 8 bases that match TRBD1. Germline assignment: CDR1 SGHTA and CDR2 FQGNSA. CDR3 length: 16 amino acids. The CDR3 here is CASSLQGARRDTEAFF. DNA of the CDR3: TGCGCCAGCAGTCTCCAGGGGGCGCGACGGGACACTGAAGCTTTCTTT. The whole variable domain, remainder taken from reference TRBV7-2 and TRBJ1-1, is GAGVSQSPSNKVTEKGKDVELRCDPISGHTALYWYRQSLGQGLEFLIYFQGNSAPDKSGLPSDRFSAERTGGSVSTLTIQRTQQEDSAVYLCASSLQGARRDTEAFFGQGTRLTVV.

The chain couples TRBV29-1 to TRBJ2-5; weak D call: TRBD2 (7 bases). This CDR3 is built from 14 residues. Per germline, CDR1 SQVTM and CDR2 ANQGSEA. Trimming took off 6 bases at V and 0 bases at J, with 14 bases between the two ends. The DNA for the CDR3 is TGCAGCGTAGCTGAGGGGGGGTACCAAGAGACCCAGTACTTC. Translated, it gives CSVAEGGYQETQYF.

The chain is built from TRBV25-1 and TRBJ1-1; D is perhaps TRBD1 (6 bases). Germline V gene data show CDR1 as MGHDK and CDR2 as SYGVNS. Trimming removed 8 bases from V and 8 bases from J, with 15 bases in between. The CDR3 loop spans 12 amino acids. CDR3 DNA: TGTGCCAGCGTAACAGGGTCTGGGGAAGCTTTCTTT. Protein: CASVTGSGEAFF.

This clonotype was counted a few times. This chain links TRBV20-1 with TRBJ2-5; TRBD2 matches at 8 bases. CDR1 and CDR2 (germline): DFQATT, SNEGSKA (reference sequence). V gave up 4 bases and J gave up 4 bases; unmatched junction bases: 8. CDR3 length: 14 amino acids. The CDR3 here is CSANYPGGGETQYF. DNA for the CDR3: TGCAGTGCTAACTACCCGGGAGGGGGAGAGACCCAGTACTTC.

This clonotype came up many times. This chain joins TRBV15 and TRBJ2-7; 7 bases agree with TRBD1. The V gene's germline CDR1 is LNHNV and CDR2 YYDKDF (reference sequence). With V trimmed by 2 bases and J by 4 bases, 8 bases remained unmatched. The CDR3 spans 15 residues. The CDR3 loop reads CATSRHRDSDYEQYF. The CDR3 bases are TGTGCCACCAGCAGACACCGGGACAGTGATTACGAGCAGTACTTC.

This clonotype was counted a few times. This chain links TRBV20-1 with TRBJ1-1; 10 bases fit TRBD1. The germline CDR1 and CDR2 sequences are DFQATT and SNEGSKA (reference sequence). The junction had 5 bases not matched to a gene; V was cut back by 6 bases and J by 1 base. This CDR3 is built from 14 residues. The CDR3 reads CSARDRGPNTEAFF. In DNA, the CDR3 is TGCAGTGCCCGGGACAGGGGCCCGAACACTGAAGCTTTCTTT.

The chain has TRBV20-1 and TRBJ2-5, with TRBD1 matching over 7 bases. V was pared by 2 bases and J by 4 bases, with 4 bases of the junction left unmatched. CDR3 length: 13 amino acids. Germline lookup yields CDR1 DFQATT and CDR2 SNEGSKA (reference sequence). Here the CDR3 reads CSARNSGGETQYF. The CDR3 DNA is TGCAGTGCTAGAAACTCAGGGGGAGAGACCCAGTACTTC.

This clonotype came up a few times. V gene TRBV12-3 or TRBV12-4 combines with J gene TRBJ2-2; maybe TRBD1 (6 bases). Trimming removed 6 bases from V and 4 bases from J, with 9 bases in between. There are 13 residues in the CDR3. The CDR3 reads CASREGGTGELFF. The CDR3 DNA reads TGTGCCAGCAGAGAAGGGGGCACCGGGGAGCTGTTTTTT.

This clonotype was observed many times. The rearrangement links TRBV2 to TRBJ1-2; 7 bases are a match to TRBD1. Trimming at V came to 6 bases and at J to 8 bases, leaving 15 bases not matched to a gene. The CDR3 consists of 15 residues. Germline V gives CDR1 SNHLY, CDR2 FYNNEI. CDR3 amino acids: CASRKDREWMWGYTF. CDR3 bases: TGTGCCAGCAGGAAAGACAGGGAGTGGATGTGGGGCTACACCTTC.

Concerning this clonotype itself: Germline and junction disagree at one end, which may indicate a read error. This chain links TRBV10-3 with TRBJ2-5, with 9 bases matching TRBD2. Germline loops: CDR1 ENHRY, CDR2 SYGVKD. The CDR3 runs to 15 residues. The CDR3 region is CASSYPTSGQETQYF. The CDR3 DNA reads TGTGCCAGCAGTTACCCGACTAGCGGACAAGAGACCCAGTACTTC.

In this sample, this clonotype turned up a few times. The genes are TRBV7-8 and TRBJ2-7; perhaps TRBD1 as D (6 bases). The length of the CDR3 is 15 residues. V gave up 1 base and J gave up 3 bases, with 13 bases separating them. From germline, CDR1 is SGHVS and CDR2 FQNEAQ. The CDR3 here is CASSLDRPTGYEQYF. The CDR3 DNA sequence: TGTGCCAGCAGCTTAGATAGGCCGACAGGCTACGAGCAGTACTTC. Based on the CDR3 plus reference TRBV7-8 and TRBJ2-7, the full variable domain is GAGVSQSPRYKVAKRGQDVALRCDPISGHVSLFWYQQALGQGPEFLTYFQNEAQLDKSGLPSDRFFAERPEGSVSTLKIQRTQQEDSAVYLCASSLDRPTGYEQYFGPGTRLTVT.

The chain joins TRBV15 to TRBJ1-6; D possibly corresponds to TRBD1 (6 bases). The CDR3 covers 17 residues. CDR1 and CDR2 (germline): LNHNV, YYDKDF (reference sequence). Between the trimmed V and J ends, which lost 3 bases and 6 bases, there was a span of 18 bases. Written as DNA, the CDR3 is TGTGCCACCAGCAGGCCCCACACGACAGGTCTTAATTCACCCCTCCACTTT. This codes for CATSRPHTTGLNSPLHF.

This rearrangement joins TRBV25-1 to TRBJ1-5; no clear D. V was shortened by 4 bases and J by 3 bases, with 13 bases between the two germline ends. Germline assignment: CDR1 MGHDK and CDR2 SYGVNS. This CDR3 spans 15 amino acids. This chain's CDR3 is CASSGGGSLNQPQHF. The DNA for the CDR3 is TGTGCCAGCAGTGGGGGAGGGTCACTCAATCAGCCCCAGCATTTT.

For this clonotype: A much more abundant neighbour one base away suggests this may be a read error. This rearrangement joins TRBV29-1 to TRBJ1-4; D gene ambiguous. The CDR3 is made up of 15 amino acids. The germline gives CDR1 SQVTM, CDR2 ANQGSEA. In DNA form, the CDR3 reads TGCAGCGTTGAAGATGTGGCCAGTTCTAATGGAAAACTGTTTTTT. Translated, it gives CSVEDVASSNGKLFF.

The sample holds many counts of this clonotype. The V gene is TRBV29-1, the J gene TRBJ1-3, with D uncertain. CDR1 is SQVTM, CDR2 ANQGSEA, per germline. Trimming removed 7 bases at V and 0 bases at J, with 10 bases between. This CDR3 comprises 13 residues. CDR3 DNA sequence: TGCAGCGCCACTAGAACCTCTGGAAACACCATATATTTT. Translating gives CSATRTSGNTIYF.

This clonotype was counted at least ten times. The gene calls are TRBV29-1 and TRBJ2-5; 7 bases match TRBD1. Germline V gives CDR1 SQVTM, CDR2 ANQGSEA. The ends lost 3 bases at V and 3 bases at J; junction bases unmatched: 16. CDR3 length: 17 amino acids. As DNA, the CDR3 is TGCAGCGTTGACCCCCATACCGATTCCGGGACAGAAGAGACCCAGTACTTC. It encodes CSVDPHTDSGTEETQYF.

With regard to this clonotype: A read error may produce the germline difference seen at one junction end. The rearrangement links TRBV7-9 to TRBJ2-7, with TRBD2 matching over 13 bases. Germline V gene data show CDR1 as SEHNR and CDR2 as FQNEAQ (reference sequence). The CDR3 loop spans 17 amino acids. In DNA, the CDR3 is TGCGCCAGCAGCCATGGGACTAGCGGGACTCCTGGATACGAGCAGTACTTC. Amino acids: CASSHGTSGTPGYEQYF.

This clonotype has more than one count but fewer than ten. The V call is TRBV15, the J call TRBJ2-5; 10 nucleotides align to TRBD2. The CDR3 extends over 15 amino acids. Germline-derived CDR1 and CDR2 are LNHNV and YYDKDF (reference sequence). Germline trimming cut 3 bases from V and 3 bases from J; bases unmatched to any gene: 4. CDR3 nucleotides: TGTGCCACCAGCAGCCCCCTAGCGGGAGAAGAGACCCAGTACTTC. This translates into CATSSPLAGEETQYF. Full variable domain (rest looked up from reference TRBV15 and TRBJ2-5): DAMVIQNPRYQVTQFGKPVTLSCSQTLNHNVMYWYQQKSSQAPKLLFHYYDKDFNNEADTPDNFQSRRPNTSFCFLDIRSPGLGDTAMYLCATSSPLAGEETQYFGPGTRLLVL.

This clonotype was seen only a few times. The J gene is TRBJ1-1, the V gene TRBV7-3; D unclear. The CDR3 totals 13 residues. The germline V gene has CDR1 SGHTA and CDR2 FQGTGA. Trimming took 6 bases from V and 3 from J, leaving 11 bases between them. The CDR3 here is CASRLLKDTEAFF. DNA for the CDR3: TGTGCCAGCAGACTACTTAAGGACACTGAAGCTTTCTTT.

V and J are TRBV19 and TRBJ2-3, with 10 bases identical to TRBD2. The V and J ends lost 4 bases and 6 bases, in that order; junction bases with no gene match: 10. The germline CDR1 and CDR2 sequences are LNHDA and SQIVND (reference sequence). The CDR3 contains 16 residues. CDR3 residues: CASSSSGRYTGDTQYF. The CDR3 bases are TGTGCCAGTAGTAGTAGCGGGAGGTACACCGGGGATACGCAGTATTTT.

This clonotype was recorded at least ten times. The rearrangement links TRBV15 to TRBJ1-3; D remains ambiguous. With 3 bases removed from V and 0 bases from J, the gap between germline ends came to 15 bases. The CDR3 totals 17 residues. CDR1 is LNHNV, CDR2 YYDKDF, per germline (reference sequence). The CDR3 spells CATSSPVSGPSGNTIYF. CDR3 DNA sequence: TGTGCCACCAGCAGCCCTGTATCAGGTCCCTCTGGAAACACCATATATTTT.

This clonotype has at least ten counts. The chain couples TRBV15 to TRBJ2-2; D call uncertain. The CDR3 is 19 residues long. Germline CDR1 is LNHNV and CDR2 is YYDKDF (reference sequence). V was clipped by 1 base and J by 0 bases, with 18 bases between them. CDR3 nucleotide sequence: TGTGCCACCAGCAGAGTTTTTTGGACGGACGCGTCGAACACCGGGGAGCTGTTTTTT. Amino acid sequence: CATSRVFWTDASNTGELFF.

This chain links TRBV9 with TRBJ2-7; 8 bases line up with TRBD2. The CDR3 extends over 15 amino acids. The V segment lost 0 bases and the J segment 9 bases; nucleotides outside the gene matches: 11. Germline lookup yields CDR1 SGDLS and CDR2 YYNGEE. CDR3 nucleotides: TGTGCCAGCAGCGTAGGGCCAGCGGGAGTGGAAGGGCAGTACTTC. Its translation: CASSVGPAGVEGQYF.

In DNA form, the CDR3 reads TGCAGCGTTGTGATAGGGGGCTACACCTTC. This sequence encodes CSVVIGGYTF. The chain has TRBV29-1 and TRBJ1-2; no firm D call. CDR1 SQVTM and CDR2 ANQGSEA come from the germline V gene. Trimming pared 4 bases from V and 8 bases from J, leaving 8 bases between. CDR3 length: 10 amino acids.

This clonotype was seen many times. This sequence joins TRBV29-1 and TRBJ1-3, with a weak D call TRBD1 (5 bases). The germline gives CDR1 SQVTM, CDR2 ANQGSEA. The CDR3 runs to 11 residues. The V end was cut by 6 bases, the J end by 4 bases, with 7 bases between. Written as DNA, the CDR3 is TGCAGCGTGGGGGTCGGAAACACCATATATTTT. It specifies CSVGVGNTIYF.

This clonotype was counted at least ten times. The rearrangement uses TRBV2 and TRBJ2-5, with 9 bases aligning to TRBD1. Germline values: CDR1 SNHLY, CDR2 FYNNEI. The CDR3 consists of 15 residues. The trim removed 6 bases at V and 1 base at J, leaving 6 bases unmatched. This chain's CDR3 is CASSRTGQGQETQYF. CDR3 DNA sequence: TGTGCCAGCAGCAGGACGGGACAGGGCCAAGAGACCCAGTACTTC.

This clonotype was recorded many times. The genes are TRBV12-3 or TRBV12-4 and TRBJ1-1, with D tentatively TRBD1 (5 bases). The length of the CDR3 is 14 residues. V was shortened by 6 bases and J by 3 bases, with 14 bases between the two germline ends. The chain's CDR3 is CASRTTVNYTEAFF. In nucleotides, the CDR3 is TGTGCCAGCAGGACGACAGTGAATTACACTGAAGCTTTCTTT.

The rearrangement uses TRBV11-1 and TRBJ2-7, with 8 bases that match TRBD2. Germline CDR1 reads SGHAT; CDR2 reads FQDESV (reference sequence). V shed 2 bases and J 4 bases; nucleotides not matched to a gene: 4. The CDR3 loop spans 14 amino acids. The CDR3 loop is CASSLYSGGYEQYF. The CDR3 DNA reads as TGTGCCAGCAGCTTATACAGCGGGGGATACGAGCAGTACTTC.

The rearrangement uses TRBV12-3 or TRBV12-4 and TRBJ2-5, with TRBD2 identical over 9 bases. There are 16 residues in the CDR3. The ends lost 6 bases at V and 2 bases at J; junction bases unmatched: 10. CDR3 bases: TGTGCCAGCAGCTCGGAAGCTAGCGGGGTACAAGAGACCCAGTACTTC. Translating gives CASSSEASGVQETQYF.